The 5 T cell receptor beta chains presented below share a single source sample, sequenced in a study of technical replicates of blood from a few donors. Some clones are missing from TCRdb's copy, which holds only in-frame ones; the method was immunoSEQ multiplex PCR. The data show about 100,000 clones, roughly 95% seen once. What was sequenced was T cells isolated from PBMCs. Receptors were obtained from a human donor in good health.

This clone has only one observation. The chain employs TRBV28 and TRBJ2-2; TRBD2 might be the D (7 bases). Germline V CDR1 and CDR2: MDHEN, SYDVKM. Trimming stripped 2 bases from V and 6 bases from J, with 10 bases between. The CDR3 is made up of 14 amino acids. The CDR3 loop is CASSLRGAAGELFF. CDR3 nucleotides: TGTGCCAGCAGTTTACGGGGGGCCGCCGGGGAGCTGTTTTTT.

This chain joins TRBV13 and TRBJ1-2; maybe TRBD1 (6 bases). Germline loops: CDR1 PRHDT, CDR2 FYEKMQ (reference sequence). Between the trimmed V and J ends, which lost 1 base and 4 bases, there was a span of 7 bases. This CDR3 has 13 amino acids. CDR3 nucleotide sequence: TGTGCCAGCAGCTTAGAGGACAGCTATGGCTACACCTTC. It specifies CASSLEDSYGYTF.

The chain combines TRBV5-6 with TRBJ1-2; 8 bases agree with TRBD1. V shed 4 bases and J 4 bases; nucleotides not matched to a gene: 6. Germline CDR1 is SGHDT and CDR2 is YYEEEE. The CDR3 runs 14 residues. The CDR3 here is CASSVWDRPYGYTF. The CDR3 bases are TGTGCCAGCAGCGTATGGGACAGGCCCTATGGCTACACCTTC. The full variable domain, with the rest looked up from reference TRBV5-6 and TRBJ1-2, is DAGVTQSPTHLIKTRGQQVTLRCSPKSGHDTVSWYQQALGQGPQFIFQYYEEEERQRGNFPDRFSGHQFPNYSSELNVNALLLGDSALYLCASSVWDRPYGYTFGSGTRLTVV.

The rearrangement joins TRBV7-9 to TRBJ2-7; 7 nucleotides line up with TRBD1. The CDR3 consists of 17 residues. V was pared by 1 base and J by 2 bases, with 11 bases of the junction left unmatched. Germline lookup yields CDR1 SEHNR and CDR2 FQNEAQ (reference sequence). DNA of the CDR3: TGTGCCAGCAGCTTAGGAGGGGGCGGACACTTAACCTACGAGCAGTACTTC. Its translation is CASSLGGGGHLTYEQYF.

This clone showed up just once. The chain links TRBV10-1 to TRBJ2-7; 9 bases are shared with TRBD1. The J segment lost 8 bases and the V segment lost 3 bases, leaving 5 bases of the junction unmatched. The CDR3 runs 13 residues. CDR1 is WNHNN, CDR2 SYGVQD, per germline (reference sequence). The CDR3 DNA reads TGCGCCAGCAGTGATCCCGGGACAGGGAAGCAGTACTTC. This sequence encodes CASSDPGTGKQYF.